This T cell receptor beta chain was captured by sequencing in a study of T cell clonality in common variable immunodeficiency. CVID and control samples used equivalent genomic DNA input. Here immunoSEQ multiplex PCR was the method, and the copy in TCRdb shows in-frame clones only, minus some. The sample holds approximately 50,000 clones, and no clone turns up only once. The length of the CDR3 is 11 residues. CDR1 and CDR2 from the germline V gene are LGHDT and YNNKEL (reference sequence). The V end was cut by 4 bases, the J end by 6 bases, with 6 bases between. Whole-study findings and limits: Common variable immunodeficiency TCR beta sequences reportedly had fewer deletions and N-nucleotide insertions.

Many counts were recorded for this clone. Its antigen is currently unknown. Coverage ceases 3 residues before the CDR3 finishes, and the germline J gene fills in the end. The chain recombines TRBV3-1 (or the pseudogene TRBV3-2) with TRBJ1-1, with D unclear. The sample was peripheral blood mononuclear cells. This TCR derives from a person aged 18 to 69 in good health. The CDR3 protein is CASSRAPEAFF. The sequenced CDR3 bases are TGTGCCAGCAGCCGGGCGCCTGAA.